Each of the 3 T cell receptor beta chains below was sequenced from the same sample in a study of cytomegalovirus exposure and HLA in healthy donors. Both 60 Vbeta primers and 13 Jbeta primers went into the PCR. The assay was immunoSEQ multiplex PCR, and TCRdb's table has in-frame clones only and misses some. In the table there are roughly 80,000 clones, 62% of which are singletons. The sequenced sample was PBMCs. Receptors were obtained from a male donor in good health and CMV-seropositive.

This clone was counted only a few times. The CDR3: CASSRIGPFNEQYF. The DNA of the CDR3 is TGTGCCAGCAGCCGAATTGGGCCTTTTAACGAGCAGTACTTC. The rearrangement joins TRBV5-6 to TRBJ2-7; D ambiguous. Trimming pared 4 bases from V and 5 bases from J, leaving 16 bases between. The CDR3 length is 14 residues. Germline V gene lookup returns CDR1 SGHDT and CDR2 YYEEEE.

The chain combines TRBV5-8 with TRBJ1-1; no clear D. V was clipped by 0 bases and J by 4 bases, with 13 bases between them. The CDR3 totals 15 residues. CDR1 and CDR2 from the germline V gene are SGHTS and YDEGEE. CDR3 coding DNA: TGTGCCAGCAGCTTGGTACCACAGACGTTCACTGAAGCTTTCTTT. Protein: CASSLVPQTFTEAFF.

The genes are TRBV15 and TRBJ2-7; D is perhaps TRBD2 (6 bases). Germline V lookup: CDR1 LNHNV, CDR2 YYDKDF (reference sequence). V was cut by 2 bases and J by 5 bases, with 13 bases left in between. The CDR3 sequence is 14 residues long. This CDR3 reads CATSRTGGVHEQYF. The CDR3 DNA reads TGTGCCACCAGCAGAACAGGAGGGGTCCACGAGCAGTACTTC.